This T cell receptor (beta chain) was obtained from a study of OX40 agonist ivuxolimab in advanced cancers. Overall study context: Aged about 23 to 80 with a mean of 60 years, they were almost 85% male. Broader study findings: The CD4+ and CD8+ T cells in the blood had expanded clonally by week 6 at 0.1 to 3.0 mg/kg. Patients with a partial response at 0.1-3.0 mg/kg had among the lowest clonal expansion.

Method: immunoSEQ multiplex PCR; TCRdb's copy keeps in-frame clones and lacks some. The sample contains about 88,000 clones, about 85% of which appear only once. Of note for this clone: Its antigen is unknown.

V trimming: 1 base; J trimming: 7 bases; junction bases outside the gene matches: 12. The CDR3 length is 17 residues. V is TRBV23-1 and J is TRBJ1-5; 8 bases agree with TRBD1. TRBV23-1 belongs to the ORF category, with a function that is uncertain. The sequence was collected from an adult with an advanced solid tumor such as melanoma, head and neck, liver or kidney cancer. This specimen was CD4+ or CD8+ T cells sorted from blood, taken in a trial of the OX40 agonist ivuxolimab. In nucleotides, the CDR3 is TGCGCCAGCAGTCAATTTCCCGGGACAGGCCCTTTGCAGCCCCAGCATTTT. This encodes CASSQFPGTGPLQPQHF.